Sequencing of this T cell receptor (beta chain) was carried out in a study of identifying expanded T cells in peripheral blood. Study results and caveats: Across healthy donors, higher total template counts meant significantly greater approximately 2-week count variance. About 1.2 clones differed between technical replicates, versus about 15 and 19 over time.

Note on this clone: The antigen remains undetermined.

The V segment lost 4 bases and the J segment 4 bases; nucleotides outside the gene matches: 15. The CDR3 covers 17 residues. From germline, CDR1 is MDHEN and CDR2 SYDVKM. Only in-frame clones appear in the TCRdb table, and some are missing; sequencing was by immunoSEQ multiplex PCR. This table holds about 85,000 clones, more than 75% found once. Collection occurred without any documented infections or immune events in donors. This TCR came from a person between 18 and 70 years old in good health. Sequencing input: blood. The gene calls are TRBV28 and TRBJ1-2, with TRBD1 identical over 7 bases. The CDR3 DNA follows: TGTGCCAGCAGTTCGGCCGACCGACAGGGAGCGGTCTATGGCTACACCTTC. This codes for CASSSADRQGAVYGYTF.